The 20 T cell receptor beta chains given below trace back to one sample, sequenced in a study of T cell responses to AZD1222 COVID-19 vaccine. The repertoire was sequenced with immunoSEQ multiplex PCR; TCRdb's copy has only in-frame clones and lacks some. The data contain 150,000 to 200,000 clones, 90% of them singletons. The sequencing used peripheral blood, collected on day 0 of AZD1222 vaccination. The receptor set was obtained from an adult in good health.

DNA of the CDR3: TGTGCCAGCAGTTCACCGGGACTAGCGGAGAACACAGATACGCAGTATTTT. This encodes CASSSPGLAENTDTQYF. The V gene is TRBV28, the J gene TRBJ2-3; 11 bases map to TRBD2. The CDR3 has 17 residues. Losses at the gene ends were 4 bases for V and 2 bases for J; bases not matched to a gene: 8. Germline-derived CDR1 and CDR2 are MDHEN and SYDVKM.

V and J are TRBV15 and TRBJ1-4; no definite D call. This CDR3 has 14 amino acids. Trimming took 0 bases from V and 7 from J, leaving 9 bases between them. In germline, CDR1 is LNHNV, CDR2 YYDKDF (reference sequence). The CDR3 protein is CATSRDRFGEKLFF. In DNA form, the CDR3 reads TGTGCCACCAGCAGAGATCGGTTTGGTGAAAAACTGTTTTTT.

The rearrangement links TRBV28 to TRBJ1-4; TRBD1 matches at 8 bases. This CDR3 region has 17 residues. Losses at the gene ends were 2 bases for V and 3 bases for J; bases not matched to a gene: 8. Germline lookup yields CDR1 MDHEN and CDR2 SYDVKM. CDR3 protein: CASSLGQGDGPNEKLFF. CDR3 sequence (DNA): TGTGCCAGCAGTTTAGGACAGGGTGACGGTCCTAATGAAAAACTGTTTTTT.

The rearrangement uses TRBV3-1 (or the pseudogene TRBV3-2) and TRBJ2-4, with a tentative D call TRBD1 (5 bases). Trimming left V 0 bases short and J 3 bases short, with 12 bases between. CDR3 length: 16 amino acids. CDR1 and CDR2 from the germline V gene are LGHDT and YNNKEL (reference sequence). Written as DNA, the CDR3 is TGTGCCAGCAGCCAAGATCGGTGGGGCGGCAAAAACATTCAGTACTTC. Translation: CASSQDRWGGKNIQYF.

A remark on this clone: One junction end does not reproduce the germline sequence, and a read error may be involved. V usage is TRBV11-2 and J usage is TRBJ2-3, with TRBD2 matching 9 bases. This CDR3 has 15 residues. Germline V gene data show CDR1 as SGHAT and CDR2 as FQNNGV. CDR3 bases: TGTGCCAGCAGTTTAGCGGGGGTGAGCACAGATACGCAGTATTTT. Translation gives CASSLAGVSTDTQYF.

The chain couples TRBV7-9 to TRBJ2-3, with D unclear. There are 13 residues in the CDR3. Germline lookup yields CDR1 SEHNR and CDR2 FQNEAQ (reference sequence). V gave up 1 base and J gave up 3 bases, with 5 bases separating them. CDR3 amino acids: CASSLGSTDTQYF. DNA for the CDR3: TGTGCCAGCAGCTTAGGTTCTACAGATACGCAGTATTTT. Full variable domain (rest looked up from reference TRBV7-9 and TRBJ2-3): DTGVSQNPRHKITKRGQNVTFRCDPISEHNRLYWYRQTLGQGPEFLTYFQNEAQLEKSRLLSDRFSAERPKGSFSTLEIQRTEQGDSAMYLCASSLGSTDTQYFGPGTRLTVL.

The chain uses TRBV5-4 and TRBJ1-2; D not resolved. Deletions cut 3 bases from V and 2 bases from J, with 11 bases between. This CDR3 spans 14 amino acids. The germline V gene has CDR1 SGHNT and CDR2 YYREEE (reference sequence). Here the CDR3 reads CASSSDGLNYGYTF. DNA of the CDR3: TGTGCCAGCAGCTCGGACGGTCTAAACTATGGCTACACCTTC.

V gene TRBV12-3 or TRBV12-4 combines with J gene TRBJ1-2; D remains unclear. The CDR3 sequence is 13 residues long. The ends were cut back, 3 bases at V and 5 bases at J, with 10 bases in the middle. The CDR3 here is CASSFGQTYGYTF. The CDR3 bases are TGTGCCAGCAGTTTCGGGCAGACTTATGGCTACACCTTC.

In its sample, this clone was seen a few times. The rearrangement joins TRBV11-2 to TRBJ2-4; D is unresolved. Trimming pared 5 bases from V and 0 bases from J, leaving 14 bases between. This CDR3 comprises 16 residues. Germline V gene lookup returns CDR1 SGHAT and CDR2 FQNNGV. The CDR3 DNA reads TGTGCCAGCAGCCTTTACCTAAACTTAGCCAAAAACATTCAGTACTTC. It codes for CASSLYLNLAKNIQYF.

This sequence joins TRBV6-5 and TRBJ1-6; TRBD1 agrees at 7 bases. The CDR3 is made up of 14 amino acids. Germline V gene lookup returns CDR1 MNHEY and CDR2 SVGAGI. J lost 7 bases, V lost 5 bases, and 5 bases had no gene match. CDR3 nucleotides: TGTGCCAGCAGTCCGGGACAGCTAAATTCACCCCTCCACTTT. Translated: CASSPGQLNSPLHF.

This chain links TRBV9 with TRBJ2-2; the D gene is possibly TRBD1 (6 bases). In germline, CDR1 is SGDLS, CDR2 YYNGEE. This CDR3 region has 18 residues. Trimming took off 3 bases at V and 1 base at J, with 19 bases between the two ends. CDR3 sequence reads: CASSANRGEQGNTGELFF. The CDR3 region has the DNA TGTGCCAGCAGCGCCAATCGTGGGGAACAGGGGAACACCGGGGAGCTGTTTTTT.

This clone is medium-sized in the sample. This chain links TRBV4-3 with TRBJ2-5; D remains ambiguous. The CDR3 is made up of 15 amino acids. V was clipped by 0 bases and J by 5 bases, with 13 bases between them. Germline V CDR1 and CDR2: LGHNA, YSLEER. The CDR3 spells CASSQEGRTGETQYF. The CDR3 DNA is TGCGCCAGCAGCCAAGAGGGCAGGACCGGCGAGACCCAGTACTTC.

CDR3 bases: TGTGCCTGGAGTTTGGGGGGGAGCACCGGGGAGCTGTTTTTT. This codes for CAWSLGGSTGELFF. This chain joins TRBV30 and TRBJ2-2, with 7 bases identical to TRBD2. CDR1 and CDR2 from the germline V gene are GTSNPN and SVGIG (reference sequence). The CDR3 length is 14 residues. V trimming: 2 bases; J trimming: 4 bases; junction bases outside the gene matches: 4. The entire variable domain, with the rest obtained from reference TRBV30 and TRBJ2-2, is as follows: SQTIHQWPATLVQPVGSPLSLECTVEGTSNPNLYWYRQAAGRGLQLLFYSVGIGQISSEVPQNLSASRPQDRQFILSSKKLLLSDSGFYLCAWSLGGSTGELFFGEGSRLTVL.

This chain connects TRBV6-5 to TRBJ1-1; 8 nucleotides match TRBD1. J lost 6 bases, V lost 0 bases, and 3 bases had no gene match. The germline CDR1 and CDR2 sequences are MNHEY and SVGAGI. The CDR3 is 14 residues long. The CDR3 region is CASSYSGRGPEAFF. The CDR3 DNA reads as TGTGCCAGCAGTTACTCCGGCAGGGGGCCTGAAGCTTTCTTT.

This sequence joins TRBV9 and TRBJ1-1; maybe TRBD1 (5 bases). Germline V gene data show CDR1 as SGDLS and CDR2 as YYNGEE. Trimming left V 4 bases short and J 4 bases short, with 17 bases between. The CDR3 runs to 15 residues. CDR3 sequence reads: CASSFPGYFGTEAFF. The CDR3 DNA reads as TGTGCCAGCAGCTTCCCAGGGTATTTCGGCACTGAAGCTTTCTTT.

J is TRBJ2-7 and V is TRBV10-3; D perhaps matches TRBD1 (6 bases). Germline V gene sequence: CDR1 ENHRY, CDR2 SYGVKD. V was cut by 4 bases and J by 3 bases, with 10 bases left in between. The CDR3 consists of 13 residues. The CDR3 here is CAISVVDSYEQYF. The CDR3 coding sequence is TGTGCCATCAGTGTGGTGGACAGCTACGAGCAGTACTTC.

V is TRBV7-3 and J is TRBJ1-2, with 7 bases matching TRBD1. Germline CDR1 SGHTA, CDR2 FQGTGA. After removal of 5 bases from V and 6 bases from J, the junction contained 12 bases not matched to a gene. This CDR3 is built from 15 residues. In DNA, the CDR3 is TGTGCCAGCAGCCCGACAGGGATGAACTTACATGGCTACACCTTC. It translates to CASSPTGMNLHGYTF.

The table lists this clone with a count of one. The chain is built from TRBV14 and TRBJ1-1; no clear D gene. Germline assignment: CDR1 SGHDN and CDR2 FVKESK. Trimming cost V 0 bases and J 8 bases, with 13 bases left between them. This CDR3 region has 14 residues. The CDR3 DNA reads as TGTGCCAGCAGCCAAGATCGTCGGGTGACAGAAGCTTTCTTT. Its translation is CASSQDRRVTEAFF.

In its sample, this clone was seen once. The CDR3 DNA reads as TGCAGCCTTGCTGATGGCTACACCTTC. Protein sequence: CSLADGYTF. The chain has TRBV29-1 and TRBJ1-2; no clear D gene. This CDR3 contains 9 residues. Germline CDR1 reads SQVTM; CDR2 reads ANQGSEA. Trimming removed 8 bases at V and 6 bases at J, with 7 bases between.

CDR3: CASSLKRGLLNEQFF. CDR3 nucleotides: TGTGCCAGCAGTTTAAAAAGGGGGCTCCTCAATGAGCAGTTCTTC. V usage is TRBV27 and J usage is TRBJ2-1; 7 nucleotides line up with TRBD1. V lost 2 bases and J lost 6; bases outside the gene matches: 7. The CDR3 has 15 amino acids. Germline V gives CDR1 MNHEY, CDR2 SMNVEV (reference sequence).